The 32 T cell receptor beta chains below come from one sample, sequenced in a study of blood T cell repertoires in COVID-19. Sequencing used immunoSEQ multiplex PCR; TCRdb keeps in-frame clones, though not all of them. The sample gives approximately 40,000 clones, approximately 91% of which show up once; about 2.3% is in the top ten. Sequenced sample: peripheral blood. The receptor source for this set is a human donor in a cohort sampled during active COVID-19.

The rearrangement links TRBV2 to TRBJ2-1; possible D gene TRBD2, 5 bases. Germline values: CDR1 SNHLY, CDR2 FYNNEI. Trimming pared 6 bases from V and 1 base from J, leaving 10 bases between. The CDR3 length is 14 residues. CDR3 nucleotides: TGTGCCAGCAGCCCGGGGAGTTCCTACAATGAGCAGTTCTTC. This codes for CASSPGSSYNEQFF. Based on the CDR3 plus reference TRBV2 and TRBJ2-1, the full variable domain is EPEVTQTPSHQVTQMGQEVILRCVPISNHLYFYWYRQILGQKVEFLVSFYNNEISEKSEIFDDQFSVERPDGSNFTLKIRSTKLEDSAMYFCASSPGSSYNEQFFGPGTRLTVL.

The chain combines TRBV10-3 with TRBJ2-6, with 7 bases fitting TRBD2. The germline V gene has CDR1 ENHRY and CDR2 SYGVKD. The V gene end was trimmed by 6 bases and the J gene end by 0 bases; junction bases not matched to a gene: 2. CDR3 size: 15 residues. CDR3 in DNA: TGTGCCATCAGCGGGGGGAGCTCTGGGGCCAACGTCCTGACTTTC. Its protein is CAISGGSSGANVLTF.

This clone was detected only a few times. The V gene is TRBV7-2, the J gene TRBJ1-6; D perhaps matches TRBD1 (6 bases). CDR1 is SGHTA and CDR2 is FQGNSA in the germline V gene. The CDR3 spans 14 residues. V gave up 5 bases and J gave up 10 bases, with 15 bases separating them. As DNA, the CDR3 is TGTGCCAGCAGCCGTCCAGGGGTTTGGTCACCCCTCCACTTT. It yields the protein CASSRPGVWSPLHF.

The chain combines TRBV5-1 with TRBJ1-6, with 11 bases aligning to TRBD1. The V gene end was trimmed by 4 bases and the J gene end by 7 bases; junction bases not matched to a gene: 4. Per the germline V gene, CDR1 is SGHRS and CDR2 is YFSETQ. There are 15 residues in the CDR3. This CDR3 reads CASSPRTGGNSPLHF. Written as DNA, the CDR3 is TGCGCCAGCAGCCCCAGGACAGGGGGCAATTCACCCCTCCACTTT.

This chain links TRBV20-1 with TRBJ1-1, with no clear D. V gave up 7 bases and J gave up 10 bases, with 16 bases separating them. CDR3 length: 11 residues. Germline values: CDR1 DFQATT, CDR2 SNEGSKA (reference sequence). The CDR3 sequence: CSVPKARGAFF. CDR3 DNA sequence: TGCAGTGTCCCGAAGGCGAGAGGAGCTTTCTTT.

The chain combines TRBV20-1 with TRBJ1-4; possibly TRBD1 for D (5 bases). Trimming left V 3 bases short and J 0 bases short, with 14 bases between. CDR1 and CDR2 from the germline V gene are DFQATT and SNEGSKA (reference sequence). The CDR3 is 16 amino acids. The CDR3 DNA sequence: TGCAGTGCTAGTTTGGGGGGATGGGCAACTAATGAAAAACTGTTTTTT. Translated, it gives CSASLGGWATNEKLFF.

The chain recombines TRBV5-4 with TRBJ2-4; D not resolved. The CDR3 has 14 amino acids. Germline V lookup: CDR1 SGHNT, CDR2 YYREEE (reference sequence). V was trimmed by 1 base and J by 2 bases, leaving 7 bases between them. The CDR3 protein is CASSLRSSKNIQYF. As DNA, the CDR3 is TGTGCCAGCAGCTTGAGGAGCTCCAAAAACATTCAGTACTTC. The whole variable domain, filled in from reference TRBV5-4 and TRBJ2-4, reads ETGVTQSPTHLIKTRGQQVTLRCSSQSGHNTVSWYQQALGQGPQFIFQYYREEENGRGNFPPRFSGLQFPNYSSELNVNALELDDSALYLCASSLRSSKNIQYFGAGTRLSVL.

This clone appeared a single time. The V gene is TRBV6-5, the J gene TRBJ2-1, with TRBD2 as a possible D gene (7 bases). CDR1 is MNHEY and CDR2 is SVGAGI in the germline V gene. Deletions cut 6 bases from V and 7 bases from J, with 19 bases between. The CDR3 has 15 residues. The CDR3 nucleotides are TGTGCCAGCAGGGCGAACGGGGGGCGCAGGAATGAGCAGTTCTTC. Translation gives CASRANGGRRNEQFF.

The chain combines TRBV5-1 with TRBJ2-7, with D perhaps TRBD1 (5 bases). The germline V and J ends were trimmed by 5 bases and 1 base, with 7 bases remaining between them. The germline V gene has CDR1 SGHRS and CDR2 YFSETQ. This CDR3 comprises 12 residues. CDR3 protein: CASRAGSYEQYF. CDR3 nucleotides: TGCGCCAGCAGAGCAGGGTCCTACGAGCAGTACTTC.

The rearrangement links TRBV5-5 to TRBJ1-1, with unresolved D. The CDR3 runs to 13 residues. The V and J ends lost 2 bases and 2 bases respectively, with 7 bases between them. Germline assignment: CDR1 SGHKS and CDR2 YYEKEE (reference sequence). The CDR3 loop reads CASSFTSNTEAFF. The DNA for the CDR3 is TGTGCCAGCAGCTTTACATCTAACACTGAAGCTTTCTTT.

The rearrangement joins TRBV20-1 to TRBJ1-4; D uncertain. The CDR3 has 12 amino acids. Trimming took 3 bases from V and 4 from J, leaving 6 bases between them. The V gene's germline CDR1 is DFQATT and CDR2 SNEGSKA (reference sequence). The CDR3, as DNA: TGCAGTGCTAGTCCCTATAATGAAAAACTGTTTTTT. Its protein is CSASPYNEKLFF.

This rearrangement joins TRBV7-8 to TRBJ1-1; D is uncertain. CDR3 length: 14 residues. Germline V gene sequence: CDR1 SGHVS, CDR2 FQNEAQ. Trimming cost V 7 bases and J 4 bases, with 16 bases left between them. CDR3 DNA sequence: TGTGCCAGCACCCTAGCCTCCGGGATCACTGAAGCTTTCTTT. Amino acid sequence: CASTLASGITEAFF.

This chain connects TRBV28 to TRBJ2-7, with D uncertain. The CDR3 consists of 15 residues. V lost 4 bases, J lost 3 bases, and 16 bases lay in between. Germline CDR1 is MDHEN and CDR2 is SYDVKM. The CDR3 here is CASSSRDTFLYEQYF. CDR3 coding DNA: TGTGCCAGCAGTTCGAGAGACACTTTCCTCTACGAGCAGTACTTC.

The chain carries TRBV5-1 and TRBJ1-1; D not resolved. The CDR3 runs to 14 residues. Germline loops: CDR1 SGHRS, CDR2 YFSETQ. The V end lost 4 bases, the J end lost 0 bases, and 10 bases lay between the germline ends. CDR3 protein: CASSRIAMNTEAFF. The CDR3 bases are TGCGCCAGCAGCCGCATAGCGATGAACACTGAAGCTTTCTTT.

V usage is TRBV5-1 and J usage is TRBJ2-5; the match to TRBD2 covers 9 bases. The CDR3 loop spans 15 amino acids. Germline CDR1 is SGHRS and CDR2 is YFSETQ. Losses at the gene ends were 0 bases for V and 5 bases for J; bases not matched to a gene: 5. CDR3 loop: CASSLVVAGAETQYF. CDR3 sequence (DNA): TGCGCCAGCAGCTTGGTAGTAGCGGGAGCCGAGACCCAGTACTTC.

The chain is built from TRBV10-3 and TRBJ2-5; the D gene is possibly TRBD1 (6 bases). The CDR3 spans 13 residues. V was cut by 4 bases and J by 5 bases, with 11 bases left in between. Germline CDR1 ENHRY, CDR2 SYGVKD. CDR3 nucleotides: TGTGCCATCAGTGCTTCTACAGGGGAGACCCAGTACTTC. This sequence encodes CAISASTGETQYF.

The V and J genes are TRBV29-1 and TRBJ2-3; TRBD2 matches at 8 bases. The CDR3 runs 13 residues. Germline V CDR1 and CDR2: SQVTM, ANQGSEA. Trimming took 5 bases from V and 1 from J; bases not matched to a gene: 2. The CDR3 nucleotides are TGCAGCGTTCTAGCGGGCGGCACAGATACGCAGTATTTT. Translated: CSVLAGGTDTQYF.

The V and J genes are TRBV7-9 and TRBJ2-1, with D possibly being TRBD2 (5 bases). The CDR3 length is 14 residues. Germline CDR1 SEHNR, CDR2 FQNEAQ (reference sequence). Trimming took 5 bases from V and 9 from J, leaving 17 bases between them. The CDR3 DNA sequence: TGTGCCAGCAGCCCCCTGGGTTTACGGGGTGAGCAGTTCTTC. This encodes CASSPLGLRGEQFF.

CDR3 in amino acids: CASSSIWGLETQYF. Here the CDR3 DNA reads TGTGCCAGCAGTTCGATCTGGGGGCTGGAGACCCAGTACTTC. This sequence joins TRBV27 and TRBJ2-5, with D possibly TRBD1 on 6 matching bases. CDR1 MNHEY and CDR2 SMNVEV come from the germline V gene (reference sequence). The CDR3 length is 14 residues. The V gene lost 4 bases and the J gene lost 5 bases, with 14 bases spanning the gap.

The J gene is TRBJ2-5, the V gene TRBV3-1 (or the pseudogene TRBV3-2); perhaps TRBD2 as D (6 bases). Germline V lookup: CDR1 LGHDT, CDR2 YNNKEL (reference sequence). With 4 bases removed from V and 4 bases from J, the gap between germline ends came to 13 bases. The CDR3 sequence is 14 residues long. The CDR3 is CASSPTSSGETQYF. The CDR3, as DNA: TGTGCCAGCAGCCCAACTAGCTCCGGAGAGACCCAGTACTTC.

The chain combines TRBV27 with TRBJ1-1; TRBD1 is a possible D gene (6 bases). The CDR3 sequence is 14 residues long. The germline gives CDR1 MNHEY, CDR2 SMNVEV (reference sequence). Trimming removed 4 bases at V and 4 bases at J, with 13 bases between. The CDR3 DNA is TGTGCCAGCAGTTCGCCCGTCAGGGGCACTGAAGCTTTCTTT. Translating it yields CASSSPVRGTEAFF.

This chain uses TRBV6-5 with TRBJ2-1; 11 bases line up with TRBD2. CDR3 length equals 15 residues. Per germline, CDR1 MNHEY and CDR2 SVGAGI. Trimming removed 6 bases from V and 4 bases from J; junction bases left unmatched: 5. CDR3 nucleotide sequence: TGTGCCAGCAGAACCGCTAGCGGGGGGTACAATGAGCAGTTCTTC. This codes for CASRTASGGYNEQFF.

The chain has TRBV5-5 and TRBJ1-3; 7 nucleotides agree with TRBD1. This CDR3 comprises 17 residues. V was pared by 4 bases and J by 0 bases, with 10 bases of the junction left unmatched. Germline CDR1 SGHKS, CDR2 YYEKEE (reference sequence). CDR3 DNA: TGTGCCAGCAGCCCCCGGGACAGTCACAACTCTGGAAACACCATATATTTT. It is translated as CASSPRDSHNSGNTIYF. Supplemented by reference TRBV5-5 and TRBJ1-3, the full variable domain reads DAGVTQSPTHLIKTRGQQVTLRCSPISGHKSVSWYQQVLGQGPQFIFQYYEKEERGRGNFPDRFSARQFPNYSSELNVNALLLGDSALYLCASSPRDSHNSGNTIYFGEGSWLTVV.

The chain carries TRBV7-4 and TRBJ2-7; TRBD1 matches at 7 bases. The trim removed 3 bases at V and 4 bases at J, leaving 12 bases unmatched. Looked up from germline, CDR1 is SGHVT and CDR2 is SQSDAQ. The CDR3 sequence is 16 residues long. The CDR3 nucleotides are TGTGCCAGCAGCTTCTCTGAATACAGGGGCGGGTACGAGCAGTACTTC. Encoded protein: CASSFSEYRGGYEQYF.

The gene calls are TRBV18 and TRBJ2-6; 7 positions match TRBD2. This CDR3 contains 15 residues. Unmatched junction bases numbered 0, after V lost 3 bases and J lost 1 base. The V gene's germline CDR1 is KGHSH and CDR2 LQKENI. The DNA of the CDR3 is TGTGCCAGCTCACCCGGGGGGTCTGGGGCCAACGTCCTGACTTTC. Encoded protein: CASSPGGSGANVLTF.

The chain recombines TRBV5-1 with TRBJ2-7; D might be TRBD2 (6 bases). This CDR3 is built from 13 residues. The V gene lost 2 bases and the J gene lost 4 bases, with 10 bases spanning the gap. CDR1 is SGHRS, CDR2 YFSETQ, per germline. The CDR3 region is CASSFTGRYEQYF. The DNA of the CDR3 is TGCGCCAGCAGCTTTACGGGGAGGTACGAGCAGTACTTC.

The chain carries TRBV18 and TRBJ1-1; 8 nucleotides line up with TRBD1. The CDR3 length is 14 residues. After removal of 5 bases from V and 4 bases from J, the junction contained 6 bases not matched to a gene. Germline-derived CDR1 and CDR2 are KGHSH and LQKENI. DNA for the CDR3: TGTGCCAGCTCAGCCAGACAGGGGACCACTGAAGCTTTCTTT. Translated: CASSARQGTTEAFF.

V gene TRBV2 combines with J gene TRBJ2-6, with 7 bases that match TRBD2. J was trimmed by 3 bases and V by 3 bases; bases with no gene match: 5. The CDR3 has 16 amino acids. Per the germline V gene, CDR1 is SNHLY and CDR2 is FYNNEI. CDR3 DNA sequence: TGTGCCAGCAGTGAGTGGGGAGGGTTTGGGGCCAACGTCCTGACTTTC. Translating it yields CASSEWGGFGANVLTF.

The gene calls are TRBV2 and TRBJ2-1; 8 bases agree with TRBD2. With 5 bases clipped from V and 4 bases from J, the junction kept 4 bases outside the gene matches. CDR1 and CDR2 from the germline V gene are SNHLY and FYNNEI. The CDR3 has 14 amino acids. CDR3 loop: CASSLGLAYNEQFF. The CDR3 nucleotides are TGTGCCAGCAGTCTTGGACTAGCTTACAATGAGCAGTTCTTC.

CDR3 DNA sequence: TGTGCCAGCAGTTCTCCGGGACAGCAAGAGACCCAGTACTTC. The encoded protein is CASSSPGQQETQYF. The chain uses TRBV5-5 and TRBJ2-5; 7 nucleotides agree with TRBD1. Germline assignment: CDR1 SGHKS and CDR2 YYEKEE (reference sequence). The CDR3 has 14 residues. Trimming at V came to 5 bases and at J to 2 bases, leaving 6 bases not matched to a gene.

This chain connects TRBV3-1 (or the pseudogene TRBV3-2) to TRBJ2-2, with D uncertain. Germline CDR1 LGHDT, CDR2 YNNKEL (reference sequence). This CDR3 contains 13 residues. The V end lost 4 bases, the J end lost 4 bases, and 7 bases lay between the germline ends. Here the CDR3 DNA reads TGTGCCAGCAGCCCCAGTGGCACCGGGGAGCTGTTTTTT. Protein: CASSPSGTGELFF.

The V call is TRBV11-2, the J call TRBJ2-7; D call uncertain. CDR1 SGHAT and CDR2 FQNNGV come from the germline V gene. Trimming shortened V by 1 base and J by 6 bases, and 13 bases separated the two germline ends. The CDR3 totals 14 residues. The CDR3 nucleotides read TGTGCCAGCAGCTTAGTTCCCCTCTCCCCCGAGCAGTACTTC. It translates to CASSLVPLSPEQYF.